Included here is one T cell receptor (beta chain) sequence, with context. In the authors' methods: Reference gene primer amplification yielded estimated nucleated cell counts. Assay: immunoSEQ multiplex PCR; the TCRdb copy retains only in-frame clones and omits some. V, J and clone size are those of that table, while D and trimming were read from the DNA. Among more than 85,000 clones listed, roughly 80% were seen once. The sample comes from a study of blood T cell repertoires in COVID-19. Background on the study: COVID-19 samples from acute and convalescent phases originated in the United States, Italy and Spain. PBMCs, B-cell-depleted T cells, or T cells were the source of the cDNA or gDNA that made up the material.

V was cut by 3 bases and J by 2 bases, with 16 bases left in between. The CDR3 length is 16 residues. CDR1 is SGHTA, CDR2 FQGNSA, per germline. The specimen sequenced was peripheral blood. The sequence derives from a woman in her sixties or seventies with acute or convalescent COVID-19. The chain combines TRBV7-2 with TRBJ1-2, with D hard to call. CDR3 coding DNA: TGTGCCAGCAGCTTCCCCCCCGGCGGCTTCAACTATGGCTACACCTTC. Its translation is CASSFPPGGFNYGYTF.